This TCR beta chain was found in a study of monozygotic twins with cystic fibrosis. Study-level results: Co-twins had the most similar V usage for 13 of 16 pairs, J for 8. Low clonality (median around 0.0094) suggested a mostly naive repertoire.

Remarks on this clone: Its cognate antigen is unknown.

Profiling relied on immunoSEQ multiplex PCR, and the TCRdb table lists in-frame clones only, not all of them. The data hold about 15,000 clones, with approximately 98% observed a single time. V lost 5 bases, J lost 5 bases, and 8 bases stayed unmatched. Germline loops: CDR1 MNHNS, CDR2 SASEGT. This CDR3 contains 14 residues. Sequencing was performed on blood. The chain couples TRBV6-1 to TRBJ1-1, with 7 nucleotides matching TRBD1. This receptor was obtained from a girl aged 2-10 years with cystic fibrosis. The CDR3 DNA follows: TGTGCCAGCAGTCCACAGGGGAAAGGGACTGAAGCTTTCTTT. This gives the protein CASSPQGKGTEAFF.